At least ten counts were recorded for the clone carrying this TCR beta chain. Its antigen remains unknown. The entry originates in a study of post-analysis software for immune sequencing data. Study at large: Secondary progressive, relapsing-remitting and progressive-relapsing multiple sclerosis were among the included disease courses. Study-wide results and limits: Strong co-clustering by F measure was evident for samples that had been prepared in the same batch. Patients used about five TRBV segments, including TRBV5-6, TRBV5-1 and TRBV20-1, more often than controls.

Germline values: CDR1 DFQATT, CDR2 SNEGSKA (reference sequence). Germline trimming cut 3 bases from V and 2 bases from J; bases unmatched to any gene: 3. The CDR3 consists of 15 residues. Sequencing libraries made from TCR beta cDNA carried unique molecular identifiers. TCRdb processed the PCR reads anew with MiXCR; each CDR3 protein has one entry. Among hundreds of thousands of distinct CDR3 sequences listed, roughly 30% were seen once. The chain links TRBV20-1 to TRBJ2-7, with 14 nucleotides matching TRBD2. The clonotype originates from a girl between 10 and 17 years old with multiple sclerosis. Sequenced: blood. The DNA for the CDR3 is TGCAGTGCTAGTGCGACTAGCGGGAGGGCCTACGAGCAGTACTTC. It specifies CSASATSGRAYEQYF.